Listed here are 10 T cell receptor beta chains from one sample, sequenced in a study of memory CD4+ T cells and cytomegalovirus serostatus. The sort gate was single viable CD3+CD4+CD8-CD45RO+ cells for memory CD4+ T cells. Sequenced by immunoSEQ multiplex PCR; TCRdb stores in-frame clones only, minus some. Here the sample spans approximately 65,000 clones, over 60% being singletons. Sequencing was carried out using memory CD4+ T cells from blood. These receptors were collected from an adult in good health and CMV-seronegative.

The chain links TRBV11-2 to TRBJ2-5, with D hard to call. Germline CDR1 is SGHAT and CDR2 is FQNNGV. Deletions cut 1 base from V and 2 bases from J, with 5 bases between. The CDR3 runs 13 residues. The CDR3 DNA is TGTGCCAGCAGCTTAGTGCGACAAGAGACCCAGTACTTC. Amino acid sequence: CASSLVRQETQYF.

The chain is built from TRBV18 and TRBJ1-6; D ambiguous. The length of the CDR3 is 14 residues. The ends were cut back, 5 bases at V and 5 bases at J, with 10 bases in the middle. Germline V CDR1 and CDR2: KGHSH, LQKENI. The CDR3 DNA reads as TGTGCCAGCTCATACGGCGCTAATAATTCACCCCTCCACTTT. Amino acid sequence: CASSYGANNSPLHF.

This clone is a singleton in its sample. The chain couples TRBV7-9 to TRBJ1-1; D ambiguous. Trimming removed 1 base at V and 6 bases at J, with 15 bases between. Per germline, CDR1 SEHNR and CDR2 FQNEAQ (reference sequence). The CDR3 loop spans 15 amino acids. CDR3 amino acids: CASSLVGPGRAEAFF. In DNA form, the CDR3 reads TGTGCCAGCAGCTTAGTAGGTCCGGGGAGAGCTGAAGCTTTCTTT.

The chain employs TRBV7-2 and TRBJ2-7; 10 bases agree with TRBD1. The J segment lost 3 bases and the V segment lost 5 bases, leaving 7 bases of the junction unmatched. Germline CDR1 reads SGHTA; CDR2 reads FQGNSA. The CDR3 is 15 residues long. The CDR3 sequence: CASSARDRGFYEQYF. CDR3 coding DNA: TGTGCCAGCAGCGCCCGGGACAGGGGTTTCTACGAGCAGTACTTC.

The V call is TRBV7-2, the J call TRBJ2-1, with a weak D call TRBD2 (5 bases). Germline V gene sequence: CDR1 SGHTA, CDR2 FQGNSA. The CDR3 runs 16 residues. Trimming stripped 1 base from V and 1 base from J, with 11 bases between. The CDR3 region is CASSLDVRGSYNEQFF. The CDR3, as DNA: TGTGCCAGCAGCTTAGACGTCCGGGGTTCCTACAATGAGCAGTTCTTC.

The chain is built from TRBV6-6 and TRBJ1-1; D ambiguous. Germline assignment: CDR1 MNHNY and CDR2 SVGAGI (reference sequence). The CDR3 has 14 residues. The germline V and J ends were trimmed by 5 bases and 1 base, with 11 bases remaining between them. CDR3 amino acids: CASSPIGRNTEAFF. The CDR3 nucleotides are TGTGCCAGCAGTCCGATCGGGAGGAACACTGAAGCTTTCTTT.

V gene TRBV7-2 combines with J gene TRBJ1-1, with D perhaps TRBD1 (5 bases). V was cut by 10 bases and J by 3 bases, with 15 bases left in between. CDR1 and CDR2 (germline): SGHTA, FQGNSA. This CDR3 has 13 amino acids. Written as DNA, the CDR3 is TGTGCCACTAAGCTAGCGGGGGACACTGAAGCTTTCTTT. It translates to CATKLAGDTEAFF.

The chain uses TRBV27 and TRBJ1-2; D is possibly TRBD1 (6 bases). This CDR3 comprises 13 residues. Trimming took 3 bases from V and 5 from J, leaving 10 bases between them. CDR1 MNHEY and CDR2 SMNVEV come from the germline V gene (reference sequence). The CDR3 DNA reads TGTGCCAGCAGTTTCGGCAGGGGTTATGGCTACACCTTC. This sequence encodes CASSFGRGYGYTF.

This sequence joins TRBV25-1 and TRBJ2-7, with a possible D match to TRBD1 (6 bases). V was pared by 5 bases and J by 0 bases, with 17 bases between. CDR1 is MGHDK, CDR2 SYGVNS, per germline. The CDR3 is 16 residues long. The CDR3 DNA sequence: TGTGCCAGCAGTCCTTCACTCGGACAGAACTCCTACGAGCAGTACTTC. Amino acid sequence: CASSPSLGQNSYEQYF.

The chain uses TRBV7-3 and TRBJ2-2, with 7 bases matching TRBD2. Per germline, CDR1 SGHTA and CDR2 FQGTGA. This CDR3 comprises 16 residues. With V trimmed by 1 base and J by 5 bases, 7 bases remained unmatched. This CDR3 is CASSLMAGVGTGELFF. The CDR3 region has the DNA TGTGCCAGCAGCTTAATGGCGGGAGTGGGGACCGGGGAGCTGTTTTTT.